This entry lists 5 T cell receptor beta chains sequenced from one sample in a study of T cell changes during pregnancy in multiple sclerosis. Clones were read by immunoSEQ multiplex PCR, and TCRdb kept only the in-frame ones, dropping some. The data contain approximately 66,000 clones, almost 95% of them singletons. Sequencing was performed on peripheral blood, taken in the third trimester of pregnancy. The receptors originated from a female donor in good health, enrolled as a control in a pregnancy study.

This CDR3 is CASSSLSGRVNEQFF. Written as DNA, the CDR3 is TGTGCCAGCAGTTCCCTAAGCGGGAGGGTTAATGAGCAGTTCTTC. This sequence joins TRBV6-5 and TRBJ2-1; 10 nucleotides line up with TRBD2. This CDR3 has 15 residues. V gave up 4 bases and J gave up 7 bases; unmatched junction bases: 7. CDR1 is MNHEY and CDR2 is SVGAGI in the germline V gene.

The chain uses TRBV10-3 and TRBJ2-7; tentatively, D is TRBD2 (7 bases). This CDR3 contains 14 residues. The V gene lost 10 bases and the J gene lost 4 bases, with 20 bases spanning the gap. Germline CDR1 ENHRY, CDR2 SYGVKD. The CDR3 DNA is TGTGCCAGCCGCCCTACGGGGGGCACTTACGAGCAGTACTTC. Protein sequence: CASRPTGGTYEQYF.

CDR3 in DNA: TGTGCCAGGACAATGGGTCAGTACTTC. Amino acids: CARTMGQYF. The rearrangement joins TRBV28 to TRBJ2-4; D not certain. Germline V lookup: CDR1 MDHEN, CDR2 SYDVKM. V lost 9 bases and J lost 12, with 9 bases in between. The CDR3 is 9 residues long.

This chain joins TRBV28 and TRBJ2-1; 9 nucleotides agree with TRBD2. CDR3 length: 18 residues. V was clipped by 3 bases and J by 0 bases; unmatched bases: 9. Germline V gene sequence: CDR1 MDHEN, CDR2 SYDVKM. The CDR3 DNA sequence: TGTGCCAGCAGTTTTTCTAGCGGGACACCACGCTCCTACAATGAGCAGTTCTTC. Translating it yields CASSFSSGTPRSYNEQFF.

In the case of this clone: This same CDR3 is encoded by further DNA sequences in the sample. The V gene is TRBV18, the J gene TRBJ1-1; D remains unclear. Germline CDR1 reads KGHSH; CDR2 reads LQKENI. CDR3 size: 13 residues. The ends were cut back, 0 bases at V and 1 base at J, with 3 bases in the middle. Written as DNA, the CDR3 is TGTGCCAGCTCACCACCCTCGAACACTGAAGCTTTCTTT. This codes for CASSPPSNTEAFF.